These T cell receptor beta chains were read from a single sample in a study of blood T cells in healthy people across ages. In TCRdb, the 5' RACE reads were re-called with MiXCR into one record per CDR3 protein. The sample shows fewer than 2 million distinct CDR3 sequences, 39% of them seen only once. The material sequenced was blood. These receptor sequences come from a human donor in good health. The CDR3 runs from the conserved cysteine through the conserved F or W. The order of the fields is clone size, V gene, D gene, J gene, CDR3 DNA, CDR3 protein. A D gene is named only where the DNA matches it firmly. Some rows have no size entry. The others give once, few or many, or a class for an expanded clone.

>.|TRBV15|.|TRBJ2-2
TGTGCCACCAGCGGAGGGGTGGGGGAGCTGTTTTTT
CATSGGVGELFF
>few|TRBV4-1|.|TRBJ2-5
TGCGCCAGCAGCCAAGCTGACCGGGGCCCCGGGTCGGTAGAGACCCAGTACTTC
CASSQADRGPGSVETQYF
>few|TRBV4-3|TRBD2|TRBJ2-5
TGCGCCAGCAGCCAAGGATTTCCGGGGGGGAGACAAGAGACCCAGTACTTC
CASSQGFPGGRQETQYF
>.|TRBV29-1|.|TRBJ2-1
TGCAGCGTTGAAGATCCACGGAGCTCCTACAATGAGCAGTTCTTC
CSVEDPRSSYNEQFF
>.|TRBV5-1|.|TRBJ2-1
TGCGCCAGCAGCTTGGAACACCCGTCCTACAATGAGCAGTTCTTC
CASSLEHPSYNEQFF
>.|TRBV7-9|.|TRBJ2-7
TGTGCCAGCAGCGCCAAGTCCTACGAGCAGTACTTC
CASSAKSYEQYF
>many|TRBV9|TRBD1|TRBJ2-6
TGTGCCAGCAGCGTATCCCAGTGGCCAGGGGGCTCTGGGGCCAACGTCCTGACTTTC
CASSVSQWPGGSGANVLTF
>.|TRBV5-1|TRBD2|TRBJ2-1
TGCGCCAGCAGCTTGACGGGGGGGGAAGGTAGTGAGCAGTTCTTC
CASSLTGGEGSEQFF
>few|TRBV7-9|TRBD2|TRBJ2-5
TGTGCCAGCAGTATCGGACTAGACCAAGAGACCCAGTACTTC
CASSIGLDQETQYF
>few|TRBV7-8|.|TRBJ1-5
TGTGCCAGCAGCTTAGGGACGAGCATCCTCAATCAGCCCCAGCATTTT
CASSLGTSILNQPQHF
>.|TRBV9|.|TRBJ2-5
TGTGCCAGCAGCGTAGGAGAGGGCAGTTACCAAGAGACCCAGTACTTC
CASSVGEGSYQETQYF
>once|TRBV28|.|TRBJ2-7
TGTGCCAGCAGTTTACAGGACATTGGTCAAGACGAGCAGTACTTC
CASSLQDIGQDEQYF
>.|TRBV10-3|TRBD1|TRBJ2-5
TGTGCCACCAGAGGGGGCGATCTAAAAGAGACCCAGTACTTC
CATRGGDLKETQYF
>.|TRBV6-2/TRBV6-3|.|TRBJ2-5
TGTGCCAGCAGTCAGATGGGAGCGCGGGGGACCCAGTACTTC
CASSQMGARGTQYF
>.|TRBV28|TRBD1|TRBJ2-7
TGTGCCAGCAGTCCGACAGGGTTGGGATACGAGCAGTACTTC
CASSPTGLGYEQYF
>.|TRBV5-5|TRBD1|TRBJ1-1
TGTGCCAGCAGCCCCGCGGCCCAGACAGGGGGAGGCACTGAAGCTTTCTTT
CASSPAAQTGGGTEAFF
>.|TRBV6-5|.|TRBJ2-3
TGTGCCAGCAGTTACTCTGGCTTTGCAGATACGCAGTATTTT
CASSYSGFADTQYF
>few|TRBV4-1|TRBD2|TRBJ2-7
TGCGCCAGCAGCCAGGCGGGGGGTGTCGAGCAGTACTTC
CASSQAGGVEQYF
>.|TRBV15|.|TRBJ1-1
TGTGCCACCAGCCAGATGTGGAACACTGAAGCTTTCTTT
CATSQMWNTEAFF
>.|TRBV20-1|.|TRBJ1-5
TGCAGTGCCCCGACAGTTTATAGCAATCAGCCCCAGCATTTT
CSAPTVYSNQPQHF
>.|TRBV6-5|.|TRBJ1-2
TGTGCCAGCAGTCACCTCCCCGAGCAGACTAACTATGGCTACACCTTC
CASSHLPEQTNYGYTF
>.|TRBV12-3/TRBV12-4|TRBD1|TRBJ2-1
TGTGCCAGCACTCTAGACAGGGTGGGGGCCAATGAGCAGTTCTTC
CASTLDRVGANEQFF
>few|TRBV3-1|TRBD1|TRBJ1-2
TGTGCCAGCAGCCGACAGGGGGGTATGGGCTACACCTTC
CASSRQGGMGYTF
>.|TRBV7-9|.|TRBJ1-2
TGTGCCAGCAGCGCGGGGGGTCACAGTGGCTACACCTTC
CASSAGGHSGYTF
>.|TRBV12-3/TRBV12-4|.|TRBJ2-1
TGTGCCAGCAGCAACCACCGGGATGAGCAGTTCTTC
CASSNHRDEQFF
>once|TRBV9|TRBD1|TRBJ2-3
TGTGCCAGCAGCAACAGGGGCCCCAGCGCAGATACGCAGTATTTT
CASSNRGPSADTQYF
>.|TRBV29-1|.|TRBJ2-7
TGCAGCGTTTTCAGGGGCGAGCAGTACTTC
CSVFRGEQYF
>.|TRBV15|TRBD1|TRBJ1-1
TGTGCCACCAGCAGAGGAGGGACAGAGAACACTGAAGCTTTCTTT
CATSRGGTENTEAFF
>few|TRBV6-1|.|TRBJ1-2
TGTGCCAGCAGTGAAGTAGGCACCTCCTATGGCTACACCTTC
CASSEVGTSYGYTF
>.|TRBV6-2/TRBV6-3|TRBD1|TRBJ1-2
TGTGCCAGCAGTTACGACAGGGTTAATGGCTACACCTTC
CASSYDRVNGYTF
>few|TRBV29-1|TRBD1|TRBJ1-2
TGCAGCGTGTCTCTTCGGGACAGGGGTGACTATGGCTACACCTTC
CSVSLRDRGDYGYTF
>.|TRBV6-6|.|TRBJ2-3
TGTGCCACCTCCCGGCGGATTAACACAGATACGCAGTATTTT
CATSRRINTDTQYF
>.|TRBV5-4|.|TRBJ2-2
TGTGCCAGCGGAGAGGCCGGGGAGCTGTTTTTT
CASGEAGELFF
>few|TRBV25-1|.|TRBJ2-7
TGTGCCAGCAGTGACAGGTTTGCCTACGAGCAGTACTTC
CASSDRFAYEQYF
>.|TRBV6-6|.|TRBJ2-7
TGTGCCAGCAGTTTTCCTCAGAAAGAGCAGTACTTC
CASSFPQKEQYF
>.|TRBV20-1|.|TRBJ2-1
TGCAGTGCTAGATGGTCAGTGGAGGTCAATGAGCAGTTCTTC
CSARWSVEVNEQFF
>few|TRBV12-3/TRBV12-4|.|TRBJ2-4
TGTGCCAGCAGAATTATAGCCAAAAACATTCAGTACTTC
CASRIIAKNIQYF
>.|TRBV12-3/TRBV12-4|TRBD1|TRBJ1-5
TGTGCCAGCAGCTACGGGACAGGGTTTCAGCCCCAGCATTTT
CASSYGTGFQPQHF
>.|TRBV11-3|.|TRBJ2-5
TGTGCCAGCAGCTTAGGCTCTCGGGGGAAGGAGACCCAGTACTTC
CASSLGSRGKETQYF
>.|TRBV3-1|TRBD2|TRBJ2-4
TGTGCCAGCAGCCAAGAGGTAGCGGGGGCCCTAGCCAAAAACATTCAGTACTTC
CASSQEVAGALAKNIQYF
>few|TRBV11-2|TRBD2|TRBJ2-3
TGTGCCAGCAGCTTAGGTGGACTAGCGGCAGATACGCAGTATTTT
CASSLGGLAADTQYF
>.|TRBV21-1|.|TRBJ2-1
TGTGCCAGCAGCACGCACCAAGCAACCAGGTCGAGGGGCAATGAGCAGTTCTTC
CASSTHQATRSRGNEQFF
>.|TRBV5-5|.|TRBJ2-1
TGTGCCAGCAGCTTGTCGGCAGAGGGTGAGCAGTTCTTC
CASSLSAEGEQFF
>.|TRBV4-3|.|TRBJ1-2
TGCGCCAGCAGCCAATTAGGACAGCGCTATGGCTACACCTTC
CASSQLGQRYGYTF
>.|TRBV12-3/TRBV12-4|.|TRBJ1-4
TGTGCCAGCAGCCCACTCCCCGCCCCCTATAATGAAAAACTGGTTTTT
CASSPLPAPYNEKLVF
>.|TRBV7-6|.|TRBJ1-4
TGTGCCAGCAGCTTAGGGTTGGCGGAAGGAGGAGAAAAACTGTTTTTT
CASSLGLAEGGEKLFF
>.|TRBV13|TRBD1|TRBJ2-4
TGTGCCAGCAGCCGGGACAGGGGGATGAACATTCAGTACTTC
CASSRDRGMNIQYF
>.|TRBV12-3/TRBV12-4|TRBD2|TRBJ2-7
TGTGCCAGCAGTTTTCAGCCGGGGGGAGTAACCTACGAGCAGTACTTC
CASSFQPGGVTYEQYF
>.|TRBV4-3|.|TRBJ1-5
TGCGCCAGCAGCCAAGAAGATAGCAATCAGCCCCAGCATTTT
CASSQEDSNQPQHF